Below, one T cell receptor beta chain is given with its context. Produced via immunoSEQ multiplex PCR; TCRdb's table is partial and in-frame only. The repertoire includes about 51,000 clones, about 80% of them detected once, and less than 4% sits in the top ten. These data originate in a study of OX40 agonist ivuxolimab in advanced cancers. Germline CDR1 MDHEN, CDR2 SYDVKM. The CDR3 loop spans 12 amino acids. Deletions cut 1 base from V and 7 bases from J, with 8 bases between. This sequence joins TRBV28 and TRBJ2-7; D gene ambiguous. This sequence was found in an adult with an advanced solid tumor such as melanoma, head and neck, liver or kidney cancer. The specimen comprised CD4+ or CD8+ T cells sorted from blood, sampled in a trial of the OX40 agonist ivuxolimab. This chain's CDR3 is CASSLLGWEQYF. As DNA, the CDR3 is TGTGCCAGCAGTTTATTGGGCTGGGAGCAGTACTTC.